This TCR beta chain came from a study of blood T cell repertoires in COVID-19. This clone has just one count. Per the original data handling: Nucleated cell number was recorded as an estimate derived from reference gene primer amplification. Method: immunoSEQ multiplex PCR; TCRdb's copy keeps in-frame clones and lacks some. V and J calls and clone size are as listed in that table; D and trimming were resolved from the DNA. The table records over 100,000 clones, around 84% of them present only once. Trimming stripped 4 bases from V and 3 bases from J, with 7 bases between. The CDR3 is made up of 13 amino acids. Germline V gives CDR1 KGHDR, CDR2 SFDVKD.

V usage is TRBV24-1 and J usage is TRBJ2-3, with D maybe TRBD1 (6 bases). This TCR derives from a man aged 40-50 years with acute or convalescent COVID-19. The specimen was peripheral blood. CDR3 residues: CATSDGQTDTQYF. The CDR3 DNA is TGTGCCACCAGTGACGGACAGACAGATACGCAGTATTTT.